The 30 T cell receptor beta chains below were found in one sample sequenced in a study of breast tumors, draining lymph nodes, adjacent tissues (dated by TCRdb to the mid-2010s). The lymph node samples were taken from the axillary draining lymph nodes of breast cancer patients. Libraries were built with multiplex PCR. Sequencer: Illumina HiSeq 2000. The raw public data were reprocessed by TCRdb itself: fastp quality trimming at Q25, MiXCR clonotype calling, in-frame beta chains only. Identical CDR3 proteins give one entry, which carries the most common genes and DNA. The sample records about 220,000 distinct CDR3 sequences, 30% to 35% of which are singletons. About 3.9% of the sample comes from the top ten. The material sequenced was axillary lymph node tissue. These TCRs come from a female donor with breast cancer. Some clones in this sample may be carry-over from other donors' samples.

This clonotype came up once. The CDR3 DNA is TGTGCCAGCAGCTTCGCGCGTCTACAGGGGACGAGAGAGACCCAGTACTTC. Encoded protein: CASSFARLQGTRETQYF. The rearrangement links TRBV12-1 to TRBJ2-5; the table's D call of TRBD1 was not tested on the DNA. TRBV12-1 constitutes a pseudogene. The CDR3 loop spans 17 amino acids.

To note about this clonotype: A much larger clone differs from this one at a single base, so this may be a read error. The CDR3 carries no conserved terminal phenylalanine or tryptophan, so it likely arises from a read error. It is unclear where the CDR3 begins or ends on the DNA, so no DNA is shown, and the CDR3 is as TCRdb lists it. The CDR3 is CSVPSGTGLSL. The chain links TRBV20-1 to TRBJ2-1; no DNA check was done on the table's D call, TRBD1. The germline CDR1 and CDR2 sequences are DFQATT and SNEGSKA (reference sequence). Counting both end residues, the CDR3 totals 11 amino acids.

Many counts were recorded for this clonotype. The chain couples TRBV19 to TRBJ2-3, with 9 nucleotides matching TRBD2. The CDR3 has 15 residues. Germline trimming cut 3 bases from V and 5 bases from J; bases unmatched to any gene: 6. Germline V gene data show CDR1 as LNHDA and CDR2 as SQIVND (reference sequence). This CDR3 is CASSIGAGGGDTQYF. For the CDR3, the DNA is TGTGCCAGTAGTATTGGGGCGGGGGGGGGAGATACGCAGTATTTT.

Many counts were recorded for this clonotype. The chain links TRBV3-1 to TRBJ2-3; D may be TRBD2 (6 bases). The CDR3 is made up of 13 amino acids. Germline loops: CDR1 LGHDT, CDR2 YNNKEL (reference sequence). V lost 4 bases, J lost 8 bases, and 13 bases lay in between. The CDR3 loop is CASSLRASVTQYF. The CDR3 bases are TGTGCCAGCAGCCTTCGGGCTAGCGTTACGCAGTATTTT.

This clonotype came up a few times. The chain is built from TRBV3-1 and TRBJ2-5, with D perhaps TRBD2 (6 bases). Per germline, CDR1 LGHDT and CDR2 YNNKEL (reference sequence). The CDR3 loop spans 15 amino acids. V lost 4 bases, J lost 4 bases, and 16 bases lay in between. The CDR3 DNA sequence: TGTGCCAGCAGCCTTTGGTCGGCGGGACGAGAGACCCAGTACTTC. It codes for CASSLWSAGRETQYF.

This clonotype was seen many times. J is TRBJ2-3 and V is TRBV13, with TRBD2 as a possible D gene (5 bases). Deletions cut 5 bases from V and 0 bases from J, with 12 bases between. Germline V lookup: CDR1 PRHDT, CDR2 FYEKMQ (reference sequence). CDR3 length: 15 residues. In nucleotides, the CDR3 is TGTGCCAGCAGCCCGACGCCTAGCAGCACAGATACGCAGTATTTT. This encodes CASSPTPSSTDTQYF.

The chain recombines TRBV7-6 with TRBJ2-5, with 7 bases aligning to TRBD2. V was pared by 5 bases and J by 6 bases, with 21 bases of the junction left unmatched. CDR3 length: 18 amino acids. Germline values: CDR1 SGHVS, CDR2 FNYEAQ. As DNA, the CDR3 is TGTGCCAGCAGCACAATACCGACTAGCCGACTAATGCAACAGACCCAGTACTTC. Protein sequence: CASSTIPTSRLMQQTQYF.

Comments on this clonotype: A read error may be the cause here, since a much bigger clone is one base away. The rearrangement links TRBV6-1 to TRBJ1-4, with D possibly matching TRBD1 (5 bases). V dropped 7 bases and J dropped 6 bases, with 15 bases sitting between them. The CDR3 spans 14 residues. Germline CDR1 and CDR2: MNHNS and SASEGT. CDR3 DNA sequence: TGTGCCAGCACCCGAGACAGTGGGGATGAAAAACTGTTTTTT. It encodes CASTRDSGDEKLFF.

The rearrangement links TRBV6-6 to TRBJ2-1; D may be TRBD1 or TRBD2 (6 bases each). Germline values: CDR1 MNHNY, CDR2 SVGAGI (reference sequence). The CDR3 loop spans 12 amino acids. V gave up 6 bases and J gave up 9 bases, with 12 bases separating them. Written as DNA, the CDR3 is TGTGCCAGCAGCCCTAAGGGGGGTGAGCAGTTCTTC. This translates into CASSPKGGEQFF.

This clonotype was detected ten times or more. The CDR3 coding sequence is TGTGCCACCAGCAGGGACAGGGTAGGCCAGCCCCAGCATTTT. The encoded protein is CATSRDRVGQPQHF. The chain combines TRBV15 with TRBJ1-5, with TRBD1 matching over 8 bases. The CDR3 is made up of 14 amino acids. Losses at the gene ends were 3 bases for V and 7 bases for J; bases not matched to a gene: 5. CDR1 and CDR2 from the germline V gene are LNHNV and YYDKDF (reference sequence).

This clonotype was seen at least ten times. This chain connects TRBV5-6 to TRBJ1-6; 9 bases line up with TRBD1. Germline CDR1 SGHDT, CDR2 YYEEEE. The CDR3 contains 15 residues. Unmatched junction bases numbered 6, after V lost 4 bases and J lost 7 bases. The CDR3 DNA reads TGTGCCAGCAGCGTGGGACAGGGAGGAAATTCACCCCTCCACTTT. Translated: CASSVGQGGNSPLHF. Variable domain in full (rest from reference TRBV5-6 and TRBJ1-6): DAGVTQSPTHLIKTRGQQVTLRCSPKSGHDTVSWYQQALGQGPQFIFQYYEEEERQRGNFPDRFSGHQFPNYSSELNVNALLLGDSALYLCASSVGQGGNSPLHFGNGTRLTVT.

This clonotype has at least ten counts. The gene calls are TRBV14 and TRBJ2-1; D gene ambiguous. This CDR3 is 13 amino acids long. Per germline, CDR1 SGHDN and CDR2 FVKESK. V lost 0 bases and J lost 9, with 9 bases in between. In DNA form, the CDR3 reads TGTGCCAGCAGCCAAGATCTAGAGTCTGAGCAGTTCTTC. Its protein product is CASSQDLESEQFF.

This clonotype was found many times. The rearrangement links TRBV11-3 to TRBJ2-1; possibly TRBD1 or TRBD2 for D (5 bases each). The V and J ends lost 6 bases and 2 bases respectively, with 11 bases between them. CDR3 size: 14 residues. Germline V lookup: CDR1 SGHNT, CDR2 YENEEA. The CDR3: CASRGSRAYNEQFF. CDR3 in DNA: TGTGCCAGCAGGGGGAGCAGGGCCTACAATGAGCAGTTCTTC.

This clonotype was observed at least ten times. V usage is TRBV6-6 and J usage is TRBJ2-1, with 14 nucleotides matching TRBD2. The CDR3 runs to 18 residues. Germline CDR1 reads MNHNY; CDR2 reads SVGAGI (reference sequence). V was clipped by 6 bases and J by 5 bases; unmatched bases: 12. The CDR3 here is CASSRTSGRHQSDNEQFF. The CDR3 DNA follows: TGTGCCAGCAGCCGGACTAGCGGGAGGCACCAATCGGACAATGAGCAGTTCTTC.

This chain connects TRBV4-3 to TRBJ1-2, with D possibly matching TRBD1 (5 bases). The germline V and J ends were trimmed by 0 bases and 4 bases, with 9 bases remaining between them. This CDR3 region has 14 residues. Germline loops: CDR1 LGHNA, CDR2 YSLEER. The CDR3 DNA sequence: TGCGCCAGCAGCCAAGATACAGGTTCCTATGGCTACACCTTC. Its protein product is CASSQDTGSYGYTF.

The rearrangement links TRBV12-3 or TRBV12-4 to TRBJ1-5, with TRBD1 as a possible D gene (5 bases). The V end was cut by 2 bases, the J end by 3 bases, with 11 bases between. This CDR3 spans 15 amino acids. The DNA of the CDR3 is TGTGCCAGCAGTTTAATTGAGGGGAACAATCAGCCCCAGCATTTT. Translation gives CASSLIEGNNQPQHF.

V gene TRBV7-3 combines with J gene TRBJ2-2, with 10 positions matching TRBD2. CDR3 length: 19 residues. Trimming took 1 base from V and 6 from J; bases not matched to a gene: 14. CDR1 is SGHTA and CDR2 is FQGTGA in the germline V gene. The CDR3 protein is CASSLRTAGGPRDPGELFF. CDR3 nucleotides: TGTGCCAGCAGCTTAAGGACAGCGGGGGGGCCCCGGGACCCCGGGGAGCTGTTTTTT.

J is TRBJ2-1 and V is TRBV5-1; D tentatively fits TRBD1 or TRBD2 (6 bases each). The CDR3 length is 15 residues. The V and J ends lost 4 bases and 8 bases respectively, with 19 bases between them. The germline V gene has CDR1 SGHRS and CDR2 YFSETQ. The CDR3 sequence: CASSRGQGKFDEQFF. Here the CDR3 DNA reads TGCGCCAGCAGCCGGGGGCAGGGAAAGTTCGATGAGCAGTTCTTC.

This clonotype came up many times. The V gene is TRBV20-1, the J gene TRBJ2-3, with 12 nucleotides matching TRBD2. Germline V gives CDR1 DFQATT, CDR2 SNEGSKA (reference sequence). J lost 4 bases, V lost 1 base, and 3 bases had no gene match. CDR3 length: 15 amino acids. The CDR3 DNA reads TGCAGTGCTAGAGGCCTAGCGGGGGGGCCAGATACGCAGTATTTT. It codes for CSARGLAGGPDTQYF.

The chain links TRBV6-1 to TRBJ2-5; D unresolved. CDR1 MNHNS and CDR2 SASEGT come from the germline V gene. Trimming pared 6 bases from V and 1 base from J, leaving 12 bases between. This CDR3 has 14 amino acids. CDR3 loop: CASSQVGPQETQYF. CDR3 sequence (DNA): TGTGCCAGCAGCCAAGTCGGGCCCCAAGAGACCCAGTACTTC.

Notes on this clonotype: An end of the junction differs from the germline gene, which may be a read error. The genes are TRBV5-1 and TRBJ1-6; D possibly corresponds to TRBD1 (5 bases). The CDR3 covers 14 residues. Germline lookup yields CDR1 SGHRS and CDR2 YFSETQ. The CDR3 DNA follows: TGCGCCAGCAGCTTGGGGGACTATAATTCCCCCCTCCACTTT. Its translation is CASSLGDYNSPLHF. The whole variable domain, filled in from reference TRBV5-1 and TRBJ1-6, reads KAGVTQTPRYLIKTRGQQVTLSCSPISGHRSVSWYQQTPGQGLQFLFEYFSETQRNKGNFPGRFSGRQFSNSRSEMNVSTLELGDSALYLCASSLGDYNSPLHFGNGTRLTVT.

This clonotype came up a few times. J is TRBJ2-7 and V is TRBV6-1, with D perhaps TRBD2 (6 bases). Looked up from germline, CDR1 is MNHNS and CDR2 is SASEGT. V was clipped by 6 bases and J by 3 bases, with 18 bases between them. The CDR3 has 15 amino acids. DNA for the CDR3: TGTGCCAGCAGCGGGGCGGGGCCCTTCCTCTACGAGCAGTACTTC. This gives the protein CASSGAGPFLYEQYF.

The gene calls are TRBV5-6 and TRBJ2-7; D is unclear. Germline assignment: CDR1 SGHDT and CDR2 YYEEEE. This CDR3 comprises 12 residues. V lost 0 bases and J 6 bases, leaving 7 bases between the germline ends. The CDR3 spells CASSLGNSEQYF. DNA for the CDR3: TGTGCCAGCAGCTTGGGGAACTCCGAGCAGTACTTC.

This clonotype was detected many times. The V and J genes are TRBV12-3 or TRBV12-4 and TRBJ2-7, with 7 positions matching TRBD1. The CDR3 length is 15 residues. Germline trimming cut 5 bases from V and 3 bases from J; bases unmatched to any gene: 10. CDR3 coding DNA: TGTGCCAGCAGTACTTGGGACAGTAAATACTACGAGCAGTACTTC. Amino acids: CASSTWDSKYYEQYF.

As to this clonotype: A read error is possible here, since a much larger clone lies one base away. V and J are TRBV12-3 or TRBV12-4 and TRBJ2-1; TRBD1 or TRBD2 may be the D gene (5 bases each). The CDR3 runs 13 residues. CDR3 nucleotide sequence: TGTGCCAGCAGTTTGGAGTGGGGGTCTGAGCGGTTCTTC. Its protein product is CASSLEWGSERFF.

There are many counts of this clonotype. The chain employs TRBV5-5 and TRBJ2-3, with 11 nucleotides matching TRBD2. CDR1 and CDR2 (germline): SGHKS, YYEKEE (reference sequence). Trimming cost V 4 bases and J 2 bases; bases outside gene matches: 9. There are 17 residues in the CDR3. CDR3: CASSPAGTSGYTDTQYF. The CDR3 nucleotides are TGTGCCAGCAGCCCGGCCGGGACTAGCGGTTACACAGATACGCAGTATTTT.

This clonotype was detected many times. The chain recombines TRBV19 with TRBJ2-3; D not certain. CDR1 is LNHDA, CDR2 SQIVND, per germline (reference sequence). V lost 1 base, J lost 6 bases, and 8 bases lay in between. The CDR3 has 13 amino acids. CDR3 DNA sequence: TGTGCCAGTAGTATAGTTCCCGGGGATACGCAGTATTTT. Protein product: CASSIVPGDTQYF.

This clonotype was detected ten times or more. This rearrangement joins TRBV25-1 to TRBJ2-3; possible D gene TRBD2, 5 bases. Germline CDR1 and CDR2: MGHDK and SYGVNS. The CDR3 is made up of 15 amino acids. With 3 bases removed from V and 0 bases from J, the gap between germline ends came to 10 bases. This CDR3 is CASSDARTSTDTQYF. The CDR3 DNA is TGTGCCAGCAGTGATGCCCGGACTAGCACAGATACGCAGTATTTT.

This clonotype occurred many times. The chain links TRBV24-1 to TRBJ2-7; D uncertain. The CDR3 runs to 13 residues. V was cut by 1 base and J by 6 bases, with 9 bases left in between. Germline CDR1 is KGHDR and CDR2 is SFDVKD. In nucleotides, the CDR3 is TGTGCCACCAGTGATTTCGGCCAAGGCGAGCAGTACTTC. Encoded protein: CATSDFGQGEQYF.

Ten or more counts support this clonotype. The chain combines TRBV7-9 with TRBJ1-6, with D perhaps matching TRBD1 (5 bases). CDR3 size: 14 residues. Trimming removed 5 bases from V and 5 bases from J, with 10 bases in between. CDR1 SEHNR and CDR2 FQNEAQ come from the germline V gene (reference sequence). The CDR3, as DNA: TGTGCCAGCAGCCGACAGCCCGATAATTCACCCCTCCACTTT. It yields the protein CASSRQPDNSPLHF. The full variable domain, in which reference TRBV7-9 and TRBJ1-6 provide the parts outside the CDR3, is DTGVSQNPRHKITKRGQNVTFRCDPISEHNRLYWYRQTLGQGPEFLTYFQNEAQLEKSRLLSDRFSAERPKGSFSTLEIQRTEQGDSAMYLCASSRQPDNSPLHFGNGTRLTVT.